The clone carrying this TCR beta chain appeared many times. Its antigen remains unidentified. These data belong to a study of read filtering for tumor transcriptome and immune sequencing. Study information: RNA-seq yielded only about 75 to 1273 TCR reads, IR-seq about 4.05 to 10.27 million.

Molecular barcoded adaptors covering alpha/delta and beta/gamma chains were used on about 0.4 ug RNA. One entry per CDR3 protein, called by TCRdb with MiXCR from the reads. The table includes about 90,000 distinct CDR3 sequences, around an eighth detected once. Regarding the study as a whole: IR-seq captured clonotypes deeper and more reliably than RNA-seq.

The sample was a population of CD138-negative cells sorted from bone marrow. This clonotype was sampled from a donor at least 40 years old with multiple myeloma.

The CDR3 DNA reads TGCGCCAGCAGCTTACAACCGACAGGGGGCGCTGGCTACACCTTC. Its protein product is CASSLQPTGGAGYTF. V is TRBV5-1 and J is TRBJ1-2, with 10 bases that match TRBD1. The junction had 8 bases not matched to a gene; V was cut back by 2 bases and J by 7 bases. This CDR3 is 15 amino acids long. CDR1 is SGHRS and CDR2 is YFSETQ in the germline V gene. Full variable domain (missing parts from reference TRBV5-1 and TRBJ1-2): KAGVTQTPRYLIKTRGQQVTLSCSPISGHRSVSWYQQTPGQGLQFLFEYFSETQRNKGNFPGRFSGRQFSNSRSEMNVSTLELGDSALYLCASSLQPTGGAGYTFGSGTRLTVV.